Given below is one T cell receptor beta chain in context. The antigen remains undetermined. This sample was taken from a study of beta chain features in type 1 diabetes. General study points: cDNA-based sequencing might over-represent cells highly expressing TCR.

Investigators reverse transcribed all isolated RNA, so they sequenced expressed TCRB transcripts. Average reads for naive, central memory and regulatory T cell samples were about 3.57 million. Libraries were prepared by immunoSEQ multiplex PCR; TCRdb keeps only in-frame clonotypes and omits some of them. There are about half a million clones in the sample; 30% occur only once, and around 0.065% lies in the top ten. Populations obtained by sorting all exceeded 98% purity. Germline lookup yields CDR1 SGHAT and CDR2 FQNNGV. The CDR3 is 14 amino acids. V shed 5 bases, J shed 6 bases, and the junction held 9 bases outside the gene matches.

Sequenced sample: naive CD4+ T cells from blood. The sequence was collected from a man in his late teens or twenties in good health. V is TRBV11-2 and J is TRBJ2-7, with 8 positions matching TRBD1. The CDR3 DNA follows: TGTGCCAGCAGCCCATACAGGGGGACGGGCGAGCAGTACTTC. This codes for CASSPYRGTGEQYF.